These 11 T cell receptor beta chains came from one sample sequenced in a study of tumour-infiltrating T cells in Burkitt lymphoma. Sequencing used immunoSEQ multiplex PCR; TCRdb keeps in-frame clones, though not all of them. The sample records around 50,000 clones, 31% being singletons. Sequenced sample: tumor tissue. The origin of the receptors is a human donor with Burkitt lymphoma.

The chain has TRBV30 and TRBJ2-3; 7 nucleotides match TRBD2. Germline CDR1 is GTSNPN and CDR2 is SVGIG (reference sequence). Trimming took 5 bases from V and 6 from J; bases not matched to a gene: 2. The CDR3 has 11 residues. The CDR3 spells CAWSSGDTQYF. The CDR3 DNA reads TGTGCCTGGTCTAGCGGTGATACGCAGTATTTT.

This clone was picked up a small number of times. The CDR3 region has the DNA TGTGCCAGCAGCGCTGGGCCGTCGCAAGAGACCCAGTACTTC. Its translation is CASSAGPSQETQYF. The rearrangement joins TRBV9 to TRBJ2-5; D is ambiguous. V was shortened by 3 bases and J by 2 bases, with 11 bases between the two germline ends. This CDR3 is 14 amino acids long. Germline CDR1 SGDLS, CDR2 YYNGEE.

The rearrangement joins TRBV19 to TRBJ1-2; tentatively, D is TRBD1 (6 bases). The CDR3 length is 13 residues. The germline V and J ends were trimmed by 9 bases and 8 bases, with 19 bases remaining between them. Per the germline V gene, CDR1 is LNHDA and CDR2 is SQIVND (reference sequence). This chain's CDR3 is CASRQAGRGGYTF. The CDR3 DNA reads TGTGCCAGCAGACAGGCAGGAAGAGGGGGCTACACCTTC.

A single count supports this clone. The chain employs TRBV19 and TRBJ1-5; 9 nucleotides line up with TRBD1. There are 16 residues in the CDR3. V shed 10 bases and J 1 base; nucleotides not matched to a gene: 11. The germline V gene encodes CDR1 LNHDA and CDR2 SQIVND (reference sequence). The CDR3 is CATRRTGASSNQPQHF. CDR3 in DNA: TGTGCCACCCGACGGACAGGGGCCTCGAGCAATCAGCCCCAGCATTTT.

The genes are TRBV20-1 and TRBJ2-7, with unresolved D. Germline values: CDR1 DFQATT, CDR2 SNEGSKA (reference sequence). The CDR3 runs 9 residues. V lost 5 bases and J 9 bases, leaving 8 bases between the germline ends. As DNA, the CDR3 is TGCAGTGCTCGTAGTCCGCAGTACTTC. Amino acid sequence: CSARSPQYF.

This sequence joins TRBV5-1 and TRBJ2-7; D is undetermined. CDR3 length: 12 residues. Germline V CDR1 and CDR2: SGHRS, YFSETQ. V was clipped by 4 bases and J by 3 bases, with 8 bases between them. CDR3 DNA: TGCGCCAGCAGCCTTACTGGCTACGAGCAGTACTTC. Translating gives CASSLTGYEQYF.

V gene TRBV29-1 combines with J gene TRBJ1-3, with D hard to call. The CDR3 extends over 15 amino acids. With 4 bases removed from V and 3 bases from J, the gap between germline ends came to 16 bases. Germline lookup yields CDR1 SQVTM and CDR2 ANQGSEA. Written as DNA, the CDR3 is TGCAGCGTTGGAATGTGGTCTAAACTTGGAAACACCATATATTTT. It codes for CSVGMWSKLGNTIYF.

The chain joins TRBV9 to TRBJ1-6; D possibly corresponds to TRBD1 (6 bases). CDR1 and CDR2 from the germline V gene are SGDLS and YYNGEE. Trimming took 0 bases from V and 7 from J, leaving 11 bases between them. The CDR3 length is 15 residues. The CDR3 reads CASSVVGAANSPLHF. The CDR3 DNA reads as TGTGCCAGCAGCGTAGTGGGGGCAGCCAATTCACCCCTCCACTTT.

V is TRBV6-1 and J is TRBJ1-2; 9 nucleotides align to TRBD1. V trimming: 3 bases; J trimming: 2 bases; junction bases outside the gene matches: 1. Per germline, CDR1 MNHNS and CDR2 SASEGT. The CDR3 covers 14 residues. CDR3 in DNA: TGTGCCAGCAGTGAGGGACAGGGCAACTATGGCTACACCTTC. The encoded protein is CASSEGQGNYGYTF.

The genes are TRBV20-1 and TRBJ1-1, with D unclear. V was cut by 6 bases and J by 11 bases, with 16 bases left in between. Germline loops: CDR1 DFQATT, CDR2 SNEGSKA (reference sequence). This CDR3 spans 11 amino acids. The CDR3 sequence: CSASGGKQAFF. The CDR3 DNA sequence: TGCAGTGCCAGTGGTGGGAAGCAGGCTTTCTTT.

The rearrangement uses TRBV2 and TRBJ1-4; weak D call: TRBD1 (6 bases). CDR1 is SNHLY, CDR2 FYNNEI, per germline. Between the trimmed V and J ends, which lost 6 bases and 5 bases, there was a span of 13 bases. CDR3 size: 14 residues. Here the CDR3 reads CASSPGHSNEKLFF. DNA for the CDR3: TGTGCCAGCAGCCCGGGACACTCAAATGAAAAACTGTTTTTT.